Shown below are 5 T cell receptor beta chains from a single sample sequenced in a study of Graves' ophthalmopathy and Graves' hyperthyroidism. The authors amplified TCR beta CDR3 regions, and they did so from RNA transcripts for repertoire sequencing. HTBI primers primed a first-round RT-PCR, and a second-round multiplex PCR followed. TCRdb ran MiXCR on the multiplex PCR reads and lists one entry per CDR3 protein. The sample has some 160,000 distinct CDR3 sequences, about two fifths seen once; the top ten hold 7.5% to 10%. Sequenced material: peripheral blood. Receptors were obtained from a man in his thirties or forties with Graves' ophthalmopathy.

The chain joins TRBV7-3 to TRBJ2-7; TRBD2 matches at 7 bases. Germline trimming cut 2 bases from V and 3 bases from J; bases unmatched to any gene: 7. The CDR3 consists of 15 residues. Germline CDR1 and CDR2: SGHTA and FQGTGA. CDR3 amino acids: CASSLQAGLNYEQYF. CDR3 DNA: TGTGCCAGCAGCTTACAAGCGGGACTGAACTACGAGCAGTACTTC.

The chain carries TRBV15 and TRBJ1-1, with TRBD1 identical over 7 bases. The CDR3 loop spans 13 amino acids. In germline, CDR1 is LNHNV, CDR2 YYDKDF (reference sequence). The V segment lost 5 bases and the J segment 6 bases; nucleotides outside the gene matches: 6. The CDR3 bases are TGTGCCACCAGCGTCAGGGGGGGACCTGAAGCTTTCTTT. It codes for CATSVRGGPEAFF.

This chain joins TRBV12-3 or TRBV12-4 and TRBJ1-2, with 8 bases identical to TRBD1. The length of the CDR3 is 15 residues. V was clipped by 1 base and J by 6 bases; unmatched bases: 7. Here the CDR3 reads CASSLVAGGLHGYTF. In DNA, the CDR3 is TGTGCCAGCAGTTTAGTGGCAGGGGGCCTCCATGGCTACACCTTC.

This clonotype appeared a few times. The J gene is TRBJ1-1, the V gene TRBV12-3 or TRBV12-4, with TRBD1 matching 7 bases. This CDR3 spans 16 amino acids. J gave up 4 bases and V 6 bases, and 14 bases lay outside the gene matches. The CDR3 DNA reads TGTGCCAGCAGCACCATTTCACAGGGGTCGGGCACTGAAGCTTTCTTT. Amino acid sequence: CASSTISQGSGTEAFF.

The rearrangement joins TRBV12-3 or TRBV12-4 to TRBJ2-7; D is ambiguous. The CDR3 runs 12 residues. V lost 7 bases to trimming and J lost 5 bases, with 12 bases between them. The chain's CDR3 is CASKTDSDEQYF. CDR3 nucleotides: TGTGCCAGCAAGACTGACTCGGACGAGCAGTACTTC.